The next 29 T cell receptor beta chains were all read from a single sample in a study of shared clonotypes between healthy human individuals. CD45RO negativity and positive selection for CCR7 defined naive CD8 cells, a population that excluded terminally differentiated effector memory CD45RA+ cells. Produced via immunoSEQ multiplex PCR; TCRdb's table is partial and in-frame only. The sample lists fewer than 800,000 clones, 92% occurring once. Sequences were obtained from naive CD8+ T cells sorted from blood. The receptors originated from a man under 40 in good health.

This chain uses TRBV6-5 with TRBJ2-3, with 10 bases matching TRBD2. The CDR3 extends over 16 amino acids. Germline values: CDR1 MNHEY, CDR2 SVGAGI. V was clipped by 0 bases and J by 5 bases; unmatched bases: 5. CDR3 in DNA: TGTGCCAGCAGTTACTCGCCTAGCGGGAGTTTAGATACGCAGTATTTT. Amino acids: CASSYSPSGSLDTQYF.

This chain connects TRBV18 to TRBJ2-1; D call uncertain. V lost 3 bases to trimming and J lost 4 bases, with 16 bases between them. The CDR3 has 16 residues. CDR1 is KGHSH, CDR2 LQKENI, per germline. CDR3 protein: CASSPPMDLTYNEQFF. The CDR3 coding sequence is TGTGCCAGCTCACCCCCTATGGATCTTACATACAATGAGCAGTTCTTC.

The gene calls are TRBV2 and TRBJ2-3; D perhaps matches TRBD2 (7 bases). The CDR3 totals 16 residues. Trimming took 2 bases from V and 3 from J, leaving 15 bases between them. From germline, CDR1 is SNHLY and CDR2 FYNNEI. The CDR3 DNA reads TGTGCCAGCAGTGAAACGGCGGGGGCTTGGACAGATACGCAGTATTTT. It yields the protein CASSETAGAWTDTQYF.

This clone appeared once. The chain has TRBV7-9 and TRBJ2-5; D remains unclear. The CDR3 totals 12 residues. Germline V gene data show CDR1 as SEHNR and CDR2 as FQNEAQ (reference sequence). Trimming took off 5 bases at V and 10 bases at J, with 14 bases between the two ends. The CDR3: CASSPLGQFQYF. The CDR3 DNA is TGTGCCAGCAGCCCCCTTGGCCAGTTCCAGTACTTC.

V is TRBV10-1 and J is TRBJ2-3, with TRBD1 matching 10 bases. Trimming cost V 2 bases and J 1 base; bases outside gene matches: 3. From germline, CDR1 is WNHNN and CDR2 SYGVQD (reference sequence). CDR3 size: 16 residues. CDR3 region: CASSEGGTGGTDTQYF. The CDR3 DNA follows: TGCGCCAGCAGTGAGGGAGGGACAGGGGGCACAGATACGCAGTATTTT.

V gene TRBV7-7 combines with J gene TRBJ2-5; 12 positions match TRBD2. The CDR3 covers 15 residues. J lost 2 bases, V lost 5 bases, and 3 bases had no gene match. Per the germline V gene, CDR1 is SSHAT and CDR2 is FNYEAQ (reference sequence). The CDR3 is CASSMTSGRQETQYF. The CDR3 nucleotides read TGTGCCAGCAGCATGACTAGCGGGAGACAAGAGACCCAGTACTTC.

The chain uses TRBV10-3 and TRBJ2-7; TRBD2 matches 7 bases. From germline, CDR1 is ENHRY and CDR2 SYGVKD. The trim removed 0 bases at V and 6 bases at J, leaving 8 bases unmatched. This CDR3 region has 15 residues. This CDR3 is CAISESGGSLGEQYF. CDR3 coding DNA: TGTGCCATCAGTGAGTCTGGCGGGAGTCTAGGCGAGCAGTACTTC.

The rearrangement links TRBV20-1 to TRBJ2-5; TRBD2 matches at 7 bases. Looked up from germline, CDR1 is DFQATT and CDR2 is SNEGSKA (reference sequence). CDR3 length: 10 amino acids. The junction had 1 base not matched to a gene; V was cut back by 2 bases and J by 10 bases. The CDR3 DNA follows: TGCAGTGCTAGAAGGGACTACCAGTACTTC. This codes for CSARRDYQYF.

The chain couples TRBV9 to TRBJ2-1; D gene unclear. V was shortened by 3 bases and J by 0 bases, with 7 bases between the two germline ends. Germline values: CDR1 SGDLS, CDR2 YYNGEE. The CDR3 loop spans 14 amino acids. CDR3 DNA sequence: TGTGCCAGCAGCGCCGGATACTCCTACAATGAGCAGTTCTTC. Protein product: CASSAGYSYNEQFF. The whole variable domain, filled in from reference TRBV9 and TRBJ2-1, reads DSGVTQTPKHLITATGQRVTLRCSPRSGDLSVYWYQQSLDQGLQFLIQYYNGEERAKGNILERFSAQQFPDLHSELNLSSLELGDSALYFCASSAGYSYNEQFFGPGTRLTVL.

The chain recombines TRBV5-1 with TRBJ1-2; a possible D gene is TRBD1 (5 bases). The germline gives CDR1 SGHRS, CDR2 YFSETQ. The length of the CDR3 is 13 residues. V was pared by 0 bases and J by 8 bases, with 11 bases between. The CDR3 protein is CASSLEGEWGYTF. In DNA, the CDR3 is TGCGCCAGCAGCTTGGAAGGGGAGTGGGGCTACACCTTC.

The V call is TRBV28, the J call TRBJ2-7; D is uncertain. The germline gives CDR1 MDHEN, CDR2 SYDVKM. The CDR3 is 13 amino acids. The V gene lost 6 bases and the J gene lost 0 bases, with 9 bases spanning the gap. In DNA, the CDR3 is TGTGCCAGCAGCAGCATGGGCTCCTACGAGCAGTACTTC. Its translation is CASSSMGSYEQYF.

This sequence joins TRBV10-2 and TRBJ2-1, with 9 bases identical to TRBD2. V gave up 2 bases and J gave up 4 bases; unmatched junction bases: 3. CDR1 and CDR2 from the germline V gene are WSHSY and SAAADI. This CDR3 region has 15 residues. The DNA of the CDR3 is TGCGCCAGCAGTGAGCGGAGCGGGAGGTACAATGAGCAGTTCTTC. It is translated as CASSERSGRYNEQFF.

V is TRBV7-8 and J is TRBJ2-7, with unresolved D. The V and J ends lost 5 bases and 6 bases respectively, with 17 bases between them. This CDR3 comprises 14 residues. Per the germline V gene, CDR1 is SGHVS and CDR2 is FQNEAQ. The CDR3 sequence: CASSVPGLFPEQYF. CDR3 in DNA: TGTGCCAGCAGCGTTCCGGGTCTGTTTCCCGAGCAGTACTTC.

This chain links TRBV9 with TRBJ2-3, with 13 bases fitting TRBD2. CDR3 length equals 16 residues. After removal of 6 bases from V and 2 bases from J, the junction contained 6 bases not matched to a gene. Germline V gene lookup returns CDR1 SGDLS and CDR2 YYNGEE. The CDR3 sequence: CASNLGLAGPTDTQYF. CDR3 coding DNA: TGTGCCAGCAACCTGGGACTAGCGGGACCCACAGATACGCAGTATTTT.

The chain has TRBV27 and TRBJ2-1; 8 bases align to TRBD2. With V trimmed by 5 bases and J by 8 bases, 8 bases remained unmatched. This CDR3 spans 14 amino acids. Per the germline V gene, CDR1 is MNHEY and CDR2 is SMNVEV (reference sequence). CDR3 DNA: TGTGCCAGCAGTACCGGACTAGCTATGTATGAGCAGTTCTTC. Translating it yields CASSTGLAMYEQFF.

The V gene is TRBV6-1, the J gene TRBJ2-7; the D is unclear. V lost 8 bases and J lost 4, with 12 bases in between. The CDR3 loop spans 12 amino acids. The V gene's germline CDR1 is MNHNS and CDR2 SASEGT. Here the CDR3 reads CASGWVAYEQYF. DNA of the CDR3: TGTGCCAGCGGCTGGGTCGCTTACGAGCAGTACTTC.

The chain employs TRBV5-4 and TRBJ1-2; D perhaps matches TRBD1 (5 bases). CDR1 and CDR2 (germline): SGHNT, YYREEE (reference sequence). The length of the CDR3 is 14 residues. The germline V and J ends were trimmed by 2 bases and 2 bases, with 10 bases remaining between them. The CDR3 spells CASSFQGGNYGYTF. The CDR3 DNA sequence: TGTGCCAGCAGCTTTCAGGGTGGGAACTATGGCTACACCTTC.

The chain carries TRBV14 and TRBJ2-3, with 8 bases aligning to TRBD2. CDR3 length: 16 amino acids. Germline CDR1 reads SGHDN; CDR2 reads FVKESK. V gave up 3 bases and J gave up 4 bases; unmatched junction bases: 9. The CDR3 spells CASSQNSQRESDTQYF. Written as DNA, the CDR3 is TGTGCCAGCAGCCAGAACTCCCAGCGGGAGTCAGATACGCAGTATTTT.

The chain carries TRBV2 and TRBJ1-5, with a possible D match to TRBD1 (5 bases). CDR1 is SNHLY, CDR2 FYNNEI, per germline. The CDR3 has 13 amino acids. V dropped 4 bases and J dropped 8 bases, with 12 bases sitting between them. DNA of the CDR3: TGTGCCAGCAGTGGACGACTGGACAAGCCCCAGCATTTT. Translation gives CASSGRLDKPQHF.

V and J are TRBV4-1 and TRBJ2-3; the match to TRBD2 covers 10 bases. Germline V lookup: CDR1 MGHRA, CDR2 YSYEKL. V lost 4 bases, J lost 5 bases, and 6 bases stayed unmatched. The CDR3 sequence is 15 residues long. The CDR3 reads CASSLLAGVGDTQYF. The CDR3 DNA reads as TGCGCCAGCAGCCTCCTAGCGGGAGTGGGAGATACGCAGTATTTT.

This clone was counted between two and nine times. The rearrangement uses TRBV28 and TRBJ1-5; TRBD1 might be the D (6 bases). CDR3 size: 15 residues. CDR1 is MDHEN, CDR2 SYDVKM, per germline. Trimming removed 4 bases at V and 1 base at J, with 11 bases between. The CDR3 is CASSYTGRSNQPQHF. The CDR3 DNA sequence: TGTGCCAGCAGTTATACAGGGAGGAGCAATCAGCCCCAGCATTTT.

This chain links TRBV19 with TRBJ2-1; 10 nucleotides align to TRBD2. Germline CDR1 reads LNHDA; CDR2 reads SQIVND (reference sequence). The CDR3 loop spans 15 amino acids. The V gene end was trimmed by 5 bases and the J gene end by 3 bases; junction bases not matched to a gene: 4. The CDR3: CASSLAGGYYNEQFF. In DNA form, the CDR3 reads TGTGCCAGTAGTTTAGCGGGAGGTTACTACAATGAGCAGTTCTTC. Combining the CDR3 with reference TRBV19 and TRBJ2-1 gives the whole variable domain DGGITQSPKYLFRKEGQNVTLSCEQNLNHDAMYWYRQDPGQGLRLIYYSQIVNDFQKGDIAEGYSVSREKKESFPLTVTSAQKNPTAFYLCASSLAGGYYNEQFFGPGTRLTVL.

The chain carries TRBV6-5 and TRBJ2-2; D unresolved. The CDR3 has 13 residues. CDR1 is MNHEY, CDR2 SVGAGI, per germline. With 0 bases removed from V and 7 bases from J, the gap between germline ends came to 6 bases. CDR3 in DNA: TGTGCCAGCAGTTACTCAATCGTCGGGGAGCTGTTTTTT. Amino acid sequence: CASSYSIVGELFF.

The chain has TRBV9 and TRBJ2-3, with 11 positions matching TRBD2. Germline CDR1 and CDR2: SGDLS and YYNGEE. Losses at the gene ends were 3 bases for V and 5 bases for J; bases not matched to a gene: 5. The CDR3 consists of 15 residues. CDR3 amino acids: CASSGSGRAGDTQYF. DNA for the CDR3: TGTGCCAGCAGCGGTAGCGGGAGGGCCGGAGATACGCAGTATTTT.

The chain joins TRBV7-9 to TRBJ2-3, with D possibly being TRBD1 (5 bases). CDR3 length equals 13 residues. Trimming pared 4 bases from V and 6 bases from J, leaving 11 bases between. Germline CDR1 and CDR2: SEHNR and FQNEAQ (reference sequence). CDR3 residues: CASSSTPGDTQYF. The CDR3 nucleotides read TGTGCCAGCAGCTCAACCCCAGGGGATACGCAGTATTTT.

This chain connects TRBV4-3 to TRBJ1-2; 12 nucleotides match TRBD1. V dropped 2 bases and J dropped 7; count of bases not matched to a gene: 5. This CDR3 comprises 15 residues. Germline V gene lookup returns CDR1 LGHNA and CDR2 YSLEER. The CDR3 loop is CASSQFRDRGPGYTF. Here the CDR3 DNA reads TGCGCCAGCAGCCAATTCCGGGACAGGGGGCCTGGCTACACCTTC.

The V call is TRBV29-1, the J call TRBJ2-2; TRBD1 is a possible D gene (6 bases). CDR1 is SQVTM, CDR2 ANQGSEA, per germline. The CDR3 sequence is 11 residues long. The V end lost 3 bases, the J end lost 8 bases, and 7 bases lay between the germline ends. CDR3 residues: CSVDDRGELFF. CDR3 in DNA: TGCAGCGTTGACGACAGGGGGGAGCTGTTTTTT.

The CDR3 nucleotides are TGTGCCAGCAGCCTAGGGTCCGATTACAATGAGCAGTTCTTC. Translation gives CASSLGSDYNEQFF. This chain connects TRBV5-6 to TRBJ2-1; D not certain. Trimming left V 4 bases short and J 4 bases short, with 12 bases between. CDR1 is SGHDT, CDR2 YYEEEE, per germline. The CDR3 contains 14 residues.

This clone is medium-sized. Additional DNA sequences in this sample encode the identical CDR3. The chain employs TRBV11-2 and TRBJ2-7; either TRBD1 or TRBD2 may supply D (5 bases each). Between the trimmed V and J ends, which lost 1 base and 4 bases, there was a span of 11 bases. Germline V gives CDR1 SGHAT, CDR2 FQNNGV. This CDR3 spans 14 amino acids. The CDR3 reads CASSLVGGEYEQYF. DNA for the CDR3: TGTGCCAGCAGCTTAGTTGGGGGAGAATACGAGCAGTACTTC.